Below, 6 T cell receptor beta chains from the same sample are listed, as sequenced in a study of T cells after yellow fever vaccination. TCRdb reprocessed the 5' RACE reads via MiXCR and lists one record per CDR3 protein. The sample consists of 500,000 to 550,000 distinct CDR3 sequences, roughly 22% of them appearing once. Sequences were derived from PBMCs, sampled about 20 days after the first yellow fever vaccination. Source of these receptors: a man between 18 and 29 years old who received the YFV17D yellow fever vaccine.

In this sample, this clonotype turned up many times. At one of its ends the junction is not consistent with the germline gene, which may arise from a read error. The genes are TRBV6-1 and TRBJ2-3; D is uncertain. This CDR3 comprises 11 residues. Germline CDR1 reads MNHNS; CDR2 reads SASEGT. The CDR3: CASREADTQYF. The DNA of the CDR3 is TGTGCCAGCAGGGAAGCAGATACGCAGTATTTT.

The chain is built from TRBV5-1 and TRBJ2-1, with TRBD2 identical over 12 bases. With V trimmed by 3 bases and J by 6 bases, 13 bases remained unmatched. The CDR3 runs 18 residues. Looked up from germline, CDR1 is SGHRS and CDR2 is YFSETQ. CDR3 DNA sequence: TGCGCCAGCAGCTATCTTGGACTAGCGGGGACCGTACGCAATGAGCAGTTCTTC. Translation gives CASSYLGLAGTVRNEQFF.

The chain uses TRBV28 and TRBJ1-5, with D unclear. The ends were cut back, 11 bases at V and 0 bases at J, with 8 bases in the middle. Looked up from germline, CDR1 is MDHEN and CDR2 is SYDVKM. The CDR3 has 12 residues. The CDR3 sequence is CALQTSNQPQHF. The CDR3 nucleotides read TGTGCCCTTCAGACTAGCAATCAGCCCCAGCATTTT.

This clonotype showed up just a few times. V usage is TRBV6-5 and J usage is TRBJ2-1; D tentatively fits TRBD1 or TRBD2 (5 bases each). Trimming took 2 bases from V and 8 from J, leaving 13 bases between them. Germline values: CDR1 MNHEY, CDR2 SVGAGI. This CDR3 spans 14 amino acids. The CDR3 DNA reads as TGTGCCAGCAGTTACCGGCTAGGGGACCATGAGCAGTTCTTC. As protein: CASSYRLGDHEQFF.

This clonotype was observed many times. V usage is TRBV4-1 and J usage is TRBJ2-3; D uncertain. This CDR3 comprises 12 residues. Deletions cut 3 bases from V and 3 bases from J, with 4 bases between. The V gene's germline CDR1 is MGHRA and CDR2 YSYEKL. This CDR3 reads CASSQFTDTQYF. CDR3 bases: TGCGCCAGCAGCCAGTTTACAGATACGCAGTATTTT.

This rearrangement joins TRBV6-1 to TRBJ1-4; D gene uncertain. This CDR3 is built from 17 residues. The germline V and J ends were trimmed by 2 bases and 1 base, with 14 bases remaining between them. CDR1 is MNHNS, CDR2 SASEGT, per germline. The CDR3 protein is CASSETVSVGTNEKLFF. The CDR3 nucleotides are TGTGCCAGCAGTGAAACGGTATCCGTTGGAACTAATGAAAAACTGTTTTTT.